The clone carrying this T cell receptor (beta chain) has more than one count but fewer than ten. Relative to the germline gene, one junction end is altered; a read error may explain this. The entry originates in a study of T-cell memory formation after mild COVID-19. TCRdb re-analysed the 5' RACE reads in MiXCR, keeping a single row per CDR3 protein. The data contain under 350,000 distinct CDR3 sequences, 16% of them singletons. CDR3 length: 14 amino acids. Per germline, CDR1 LGHNA and CDR2 YSLEER. This chain links TRBV4-3 with TRBJ2-2, with 9 bases aligning to TRBD1. The sample consisted of PBMCs or a T cell subset sorted from them (not recorded which). The receptor comes from a man aged 18 to 29 who had mild COVID-19 (a few samples of this study predate the infection). Cell type and time point are not known. Here the CDR3 DNA reads TGCGCCAGCCGTTCCAGGACAGGGGCCGGAGAGCTGTTTTTT. This translates into CASRSRTGAGELFF.